This TCR beta chain derives from a study of T cell responses to AZD1222 COVID-19 vaccine. Whole-study context: The analysis combined second doses at about 4 or about 12 weeks.

Clones were sequenced by immunoSEQ multiplex PCR, and TCRdb holds only the in-frame ones, with some missing. The sample lists over 100,000 clones, around nine tenths occurring once. Germline lookup yields CDR1 SEHNR and CDR2 FQNEAQ (reference sequence). CDR3 length: 15 amino acids. The junction had 6 bases not matched to a gene; V was cut back by 4 bases and J by 8 bases. The source of this sequence is an adult in good health. The chain joins TRBV7-9 to TRBJ2-1; 12 bases line up with TRBD1. The sample consisted of peripheral blood, taken on day 0 of AZD1222 vaccination. The CDR3 loop is CASSSRDRGQDEQFF. For the CDR3, the DNA is TGTGCCAGCAGCTCACGGGACAGGGGGCAGGATGAGCAGTTCTTC.